This TCR beta chain derives from a study of T cells in Graves' hyperthyroidism and ophthalmopathy. Study findings and constraints: Ophthalmopathy was told apart from stable hyperthyroidism by a 13 V-J model.

This clonotype has at least ten counts. Its target is not known. Patients with uncontrolled infections, other autoimmune diseases, pregnancy or lactation were excluded. Clinical symptoms, serum thyroxine and TRAb, thyroid ultrasound and orbital computed tomography together formed the diagnostic basis. The germline V gene has CDR1 KGHDR and CDR2 SFDVKD. CDR3 size: 16 residues. Trimming shortened V by 5 bases and J by 1 base, and 14 bases separated the two germline ends. The investigators amplified TCR beta CDR3 regions from RNA transcripts. TCR CDR3 regions were first amplified by RT-PCR with HTBI primers. From the multiplex PCR reads, TCRdb called clonotypes with MiXCR, one entry per CDR3 protein. Of about 270,000 distinct CDR3 sequences listed, 13% to 15% are singletons.

Material for sequencing was blood. The receptor was derived from a woman aged 45-65 years with Graves' hyperthyroidism that later progressed to Graves' ophthalmopathy. The chain combines TRBV24-1 with TRBJ2-1, with D perhaps TRBD1 (6 bases). CDR3 coding DNA: TGTGCCACCAGTGGGGGAATGGGGGCTTCCTACAATGAGCAGTTCTTC. It encodes CATSGGMGASYNEQFF.